Below are 4 T cell receptor beta chains sequenced from a single sample in a study of cytomegalovirus exposure and HLA in healthy donors. Primers included in the PCR were 60 Vbeta and 13 Jbeta primers. Assay: immunoSEQ multiplex PCR; the TCRdb copy retains only in-frame clones and omits some. This table lists fewer than 70,000 clones. The sample taken for sequencing was PBMCs. These TCRs come from a woman younger than 35 in good health and CMV-seronegative.

This sequence joins TRBV30 and TRBJ2-7; D perhaps matches TRBD2 (6 bases). V lost 4 bases and J 1 base, leaving 17 bases between the germline ends. CDR3 length: 15 amino acids. Germline V lookup: CDR1 GTSNPN, CDR2 SVGIG (reference sequence). Here the CDR3 reads CAWTGISGGSYEQYF. CDR3 DNA: TGTGCCTGGACGGGTATTAGCGGAGGGTCCTACGAGCAGTACTTC.

The V call is TRBV30, the J call TRBJ2-2; D might be TRBD1 (6 bases). Germline V lookup: CDR1 GTSNPN, CDR2 SVGIG (reference sequence). This CDR3 contains 15 residues. V lost 0 bases and J lost 0, with 8 bases in between. CDR3 sequence: CAWSVAGANTGELFF. DNA of the CDR3: TGTGCCTGGAGTGTGGCAGGGGCGAACACCGGGGAGCTGTTTTTT.

CDR3 DNA: TGTGCCAGCAGCGGAGGGGGGCAGGGGGGATACGAGCAGTACTTC. This encodes CASSGGGQGGYEQYF. V usage is TRBV9 and J usage is TRBJ2-7, with D tentatively TRBD1 (7 bases). Germline assignment: CDR1 SGDLS and CDR2 YYNGEE. The CDR3 consists of 15 residues. With 3 bases removed from V and 4 bases from J, the gap between germline ends came to 17 bases.

This chain links TRBV9 with TRBJ1-6, with D perhaps matching TRBD1 (6 bases). Germline V gene lookup returns CDR1 SGDLS and CDR2 YYNGEE. Trimming removed 0 bases at V and 8 bases at J, with 12 bases between. The CDR3 sequence is 15 residues long. As DNA, the CDR3 is TGTGCCAGCAGCGTAGACAGGGTGACAGATTCACCCCTCCACTTT. This translates into CASSVDRVTDSPLHF.